Sequencing of this T cell receptor (beta chain) was carried out in a study of a mutant IDH1 vaccine in newly diagnosed glioma (dated by TCRdb to about 2021). Describing the broader study: Eight vaccinations were administered to patients in weeks 1, 3, 5, 7, 11, 15, 19 and 23, corresponding to visits V03 through V10. Vaccination started 4-6 weeks after radiotherapy alone, or was given together with temozolomide cycles in the groups whose treatment included chemotherapy. Of the roughly 34 treated patients, 62.5% were male and roughly 40% were female, and a mean age of about 37 years was recorded. Before enrollment, most patients had been given radiochemotherapy with temozolomide as standard therapy, while the rest had received either radiotherapy alone or temozolomide alone. Six visits were used for peripheral blood collection: V03 (baseline), V05, V07, V10, V12 and V13. Longitudinal TCRB deep sequencing was performed for about two dozen treated patients wherever samples were available for exploratory analyses. Overall results and qualifications from the work: Selection of PBMC samples for TCRB deep sequencing was based on availability. Pseudoprogression appeared unrelated to alterations in the top peripheral T cell clonotypes detected by TCRB sequencing. Immune responses induced by the vaccine were seen in around 94% of patients across multiple MHC alleles. According to the authors, sample limitations meant that analyses of patient blood samples could not be reproduced.

The library was produced with the immunoSEQ multiplex PCR assay. Rearranged TCR beta chain sequences were amplified with the hsTCRB Kit following the manufacturer's protocol. Sequencing of TCRB libraries was carried out on an Illumina MiSeq. Turning to the authors' computational methods: Demultiplexing, trimming and gene mapping were performed with the kit vendor's proprietary platform. Not all clones reach the TCRdb copy of this immuneACCESS table, which keeps in-frame sequences only. Checked studies attribute under half of the gap to unresolved V genes and leave the rest unexplained. V and J calls and clone size are as listed in that table; D and trimming were resolved from the DNA. The table for this sample lists about 50,000 clones; around 84% of them were counted only once. In total, the top ten clones hold over 7% of the sample. According to the study, the label for this sample's time point signals: week 5, during vaccination. Each vaccine dose, consisting of 300 ug of a 20-mer mutant IDH1 peptide in Montanide, was administered subcutaneously with topical imiquimod. The donors had newly diagnosed IDH1-mutant astrocytomas of WHO grade 3 or 4 that showed loss of nuclear ATRX. The samples were drawn from NOA16, a multicentre, single-arm, open-label phase I trial in Germany that tested a mutant IDH1 peptide vaccine in humans for the first time. Genomic DNA for TCRB sequencing was extracted from EDTA blood using the DNeasy Blood and Tissue Kit.

Measured from the cysteine to the phenylalanine, the CDR3 is 15 residues long. Only the CDR3 part of the read is kept: 45 bases, read in frame from the first base. V and J lose 1 base and 2 bases, and a span of 10 bases separates them. According to the germline V gene, CDR1 reads SGDLS and CDR2 reads YYNGEE. As for this clone: It has no known antigen specificity. It has no much larger one-base neighbor in the sample; base qualities were not kept.

Rearrangement joined TRBV9 to TRBJ1-5, with the D gene not clear enough to name. This sample comprised PBMCs, obtained from a glioma patient whose treatment included an IDH1 peptide vaccine. The clonotype originates from a woman aged 50 to 60 with glioma. The CDR3 has the sequence CASSVSGDRNQPQHF. In nucleotides, the sequence is TGTGCCAGCAGCGTATCAGGCGATCGCAATCAGCCCCAGCATTTT.